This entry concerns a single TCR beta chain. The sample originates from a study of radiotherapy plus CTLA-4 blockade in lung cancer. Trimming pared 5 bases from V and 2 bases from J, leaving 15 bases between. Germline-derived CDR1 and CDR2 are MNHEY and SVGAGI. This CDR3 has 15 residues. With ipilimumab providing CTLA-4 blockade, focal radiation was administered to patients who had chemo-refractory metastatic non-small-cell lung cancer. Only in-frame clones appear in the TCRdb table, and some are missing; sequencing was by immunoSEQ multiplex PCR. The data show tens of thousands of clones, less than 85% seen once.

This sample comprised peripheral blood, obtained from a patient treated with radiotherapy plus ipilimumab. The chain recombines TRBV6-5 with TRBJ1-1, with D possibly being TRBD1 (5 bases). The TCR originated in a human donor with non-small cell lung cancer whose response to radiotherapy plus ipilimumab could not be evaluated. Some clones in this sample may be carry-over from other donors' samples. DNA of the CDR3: TGTGCCAGCAGTCCCAACAGGCTGTTTAACACTGAAGCTTTCTTT. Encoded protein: CASSPNRLFNTEAFF.